The clone carrying this T cell receptor (beta chain) came up a few times. Its antigen remains unidentified. The gene names here belong to mouse. The read terminates 4 residues before the CDR3 end, so the remaining end is supplied by the germline J gene. The sample contains more than one DNA sequence encoding this CDR3. Cells pooled from cutaneous lymph nodes were sorted on CD4, CD8alpha, NKG2D, NKG2ACE and other markers. The sample is drawn from a study of CD8+ T cells in alopecia areata. Overall study: Graft recipients were approximately 7-11-week-old female C3H/HeJ mice, and donor skin originated from roughly 6-13-month-old C3H/HeJ mice with spontaneous alopecia. Study-wide results and caveats: Clonality exceeded that of normal scalp in lesional scalp, most notably in alopecia totalis/universalis. Unlike in mice, where it was clearer, TCR sharing across patients was less clear, possibly HLA-related.

Germline CDR1 is NSQYPW and CDR2 is LRSPGD (reference sequence). The CDR3 sequence is 13 residues long. Reverse transcribed after extraction, RNA yielded cDNA as the sequencing template. Measured with immunoSEQ multiplex PCR; TCRdb has only the in-frame clones, and not every one. The sample has 200,000 to 300,000 clones, none seen only once. Sequencing was performed on CD4+ T cells sorted from a lymph node. The chain joins TRBV1 to TRBJ2-5; D might be TRBD1 (6 bases). The TCR sequence derives from a C3H/HeJ mouse with alopecia areata. The mouse line has the MHC haplotype H2-k. CDR3 bases read: TGCACCTGCAGTGCGGCAGGGGTAGAC. Protein sequence: CTCSAAGVD. The whole CDR3 sequence reads CTCSAAGVDTQYF.